This entry concerns a single T cell receptor beta chain. Here immunoSEQ multiplex PCR was the method, and the copy in TCRdb shows in-frame clones only, minus some. The table has about 380,000 clones, 95% seen once; the top ten hold approximately 0.02%. The CDR3 covers 13 residues. The V and J ends lost 0 bases and 7 bases respectively, with 7 bases between them. CDR1 and CDR2 from the germline V gene are MDHEN and SYDVKM. This specimen comes from a study of shared T cell receptors in the human thymus. Sequenced: thymocytes. The V and J genes are TRBV28 and TRBJ1-5; no definite D call. The sequence came from a human donor. CDR3 coding DNA: TGTGCCAGCAGTTTATGGCTGAGCCAGCCCCAGCATTTT. Translating it yields CASSLWLSQPQHF.